This T cell receptor (beta chain) is drawn from a study of blood T cell repertoires in COVID-19. Looking at the study overall: Donors in the United States, Italy and Spain gave samples during acute or convalescent COVID-19. PBMCs, B-cell-depleted T cells, or T cells were the source of the cDNA or gDNA that made up the material.

Study processing details: The authors estimated nucleated cell counts from reference gene primer amplification. The data were produced by immunoSEQ multiplex PCR, yet TCRdb's version contains in-frame clones alone and is incomplete. That table furnishes V, J and clone size, whereas the DNA furnished D and trimming. The table lists around 86,000 clones, about 83% of them singletons, with 25% to 30% in the top ten. There are 13 residues in the CDR3. Germline CDR1 reads SGHTA; CDR2 reads FQGNSA. V dropped 2 bases and J dropped 7 bases, with 9 bases sitting between them. The chain employs TRBV7-2 and TRBJ2-1; D not certain. The sample was peripheral blood. The receptor's source is a woman of 80 years or more with acute or convalescent COVID-19. The CDR3 here is CASSLSSLNEQFF. CDR3 coding DNA: TGTGCCAGCAGCTTATCTAGTCTTAATGAGCAGTTCTTC.